A single T cell receptor (beta chain) is shown here with its context. This clone was found once. Its antigen is still unknown. No quality values exist for individual bases; no much larger clone is one base distant. The source of the sample is a study of Ad26.COV2.S vaccination and SARS-CoV-2 variants (dated by TCRdb to the early 2020s). About the investigation overall: Donors in the vaccine arm were drawn from COV1001, a multicentre, randomized, double-blind, placebo-controlled phase I-IIa trial testing Ad26.COV2.S in healthy adults. Dosing of Ad26.COV2.S was intramuscular, at either 5x10^10 or 1x10^11 viral particles, delivered as one shot or as two shots spaced 56 days apart. Sequencing of the TCRbeta repertoire served to evaluate the specificity and breadth of SARS-CoV-2-reactive T cell receptors following Ad26.COV2.S vaccination. A total of 32 samples were included in the TCR-sequenced set, comprising around 19 Ad26.COV2.S vaccine recipients, 5 placebo recipients and 8 SARS-CoV-2 convalescent individuals. Participants in the trial were split at random into five groups of five each, receiving low-dose or high-dose Ad26.COV2.S once or twice, or else placebo on both occasions. Investigators remained blinded to trial group allocation during experiments and outcome assessment. Overall study results and their limits: Substantial breadth of spike-specific CD8+ and CD4+ T cell responses was reported after vaccination. Compared with placebo recipients, Ad26.COV2.S recipients showed higher spike-specific TCR breadth (P = 0.0014). Comparable non-spike TCR breadth was observed between vaccine and placebo recipients, consistent with only spike being contained in the vaccine. According to the authors, total T cell responses may have been underestimated by the TCR breadth and depth analyses. The study was not powered to compare responses between vaccine doses or regimens.

The treatment or condition label, as the study defines it: approximately 18 received Ad26.COV2.S at low or high dose, single or two shots; about 5 received placebo; per-sample allocation not given. Repertoires of vaccine and placebo recipients were sequenced from samples collected on day 63 after the first injection. Cohort 1b enrolled some 25 adults aged 18-55 years at a single site in Boston, USA, between 29 July and 7 August 2020. Ad26.COV2.S consisted of a replication-incompetent adenovirus type 26 vector by which a prefusion-stabilized SARS-CoV-2 spike protein from the original Wuhan strain was expressed. The immunoSEQ Assay was used to sequence TCRbeta CDR3 regions. After extraction, genomic DNA underwent amplification by bias-controlled multiplex PCR, followed by high-throughput sequencing. The study's own analysis went as follows. To quantify the absolute abundance of every unique TCRbeta CDR3 region, sequences were collapsed and filtered. Usable DNA was measured by amplifying reference genes present in all nucleated cells, and TCRbeta template counts were normalized to that usable DNA to estimate T cell fraction. Repertoire TCRs were annotated as SARS-CoV-2-specific by exact matching of V gene, CDR3 amino acid sequence and J gene to a known reactive TCR set. The reference SARS-CoV-2 TCR set came from MIRA and was filtered for enrichment in COVID-19-positive ImmuneCODE repertoires, removing public or cross-reactive TCRs. Using the MIRA antigens, annotated TCRs were further analysed by specific ORF or by position within an ORF. Breadth was defined as the number of annotated unique rearrangements divided by the total number of unique productive rearrangements, and depth was defined as the summed frequency of the annotated unique rearrangements. TCR breadth was compared between groups using two-sided Wilcoxon rank-sum tests. Sourced from immuneACCESS, this table was stored by TCRdb with only in-frame sequences that have V and J called. A share of the clones is absent; for the studies checked, an unresolved V gene accounts for under half, and the remainder has no known explanation. V, J and clone size derive from that table, while D and trimming were established from the DNA sequence. Recorded for this sample are hundreds of thousands of clones; 89% of them occurred a single time. Together, the top ten hold around 1.4% of the sample.

The CDR3 contains 15 residues, cysteine and phenylalanine counted. The retained sequence is limited to the CDR3, 45 bases, with the frame set at the first base. The germline V gene provides CDR1 MNHEY and CDR2 SVGEGT. Trimming takes 6 bases off V and 2 bases off J; junction bases not matched to a gene: 6. The TCR sequence derives from a person aged 18 to 59 who received the Ad26.COV2.S COVID-19 vaccine or a placebo. This chain is built from TRBV6-2 or TRBV6-3 and TRBJ2-2; 7 nucleotides in the junction match TRBD1. The material sequenced was peripheral blood, taken in a trial of Ad26.COV2.S vaccine versus placebo. The DNA sequence is given as TGTGCCAGCAGCTCCGGGACAGTCAACACCGGGGAGCTGTTTTTT. Translated, this gives CASSSGTVNTGELFF.